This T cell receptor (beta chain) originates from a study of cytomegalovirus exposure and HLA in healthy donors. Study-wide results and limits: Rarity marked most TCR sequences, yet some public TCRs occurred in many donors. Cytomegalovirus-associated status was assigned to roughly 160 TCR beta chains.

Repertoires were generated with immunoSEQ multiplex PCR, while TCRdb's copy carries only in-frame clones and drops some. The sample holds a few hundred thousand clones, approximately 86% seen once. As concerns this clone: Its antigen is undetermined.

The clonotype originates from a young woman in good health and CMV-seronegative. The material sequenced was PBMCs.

This CDR3 reads CASRSGNAYEQYF. DNA for the CDR3: TGTGCCAGCAGATCAGGGAACGCCTACGAGCAGTACTTC. The J gene is TRBJ2-7, the V gene TRBV28; TRBD1 is a possible D gene (5 bases). The CDR3 sequence is 13 residues long. Trimming cost V 6 bases and J 2 bases, with 11 bases left between them. CDR1 is MDHEN and CDR2 is SYDVKM in the germline V gene.